This T cell receptor (beta chain) stems from a study of blood T cells in healthy people across ages. A second PCR, run for about 6 to 11 cycles, used a sample-barcoded 5' primer plus a J-beta primer mix. In TCRdb, the 5' RACE reads were re-called with MiXCR into one record per CDR3 protein. The table has approximately 800,000 distinct CDR3 sequences, approximately 65% seen once; the top ten hold 28%. This clonotype turned up a few times. CDR1 is MNHEY and CDR2 is SMNVEV in the germline V gene (reference sequence). The CDR3 is 13 amino acids. V dropped 4 bases and J dropped 1 base, with 8 bases sitting between them.

The clonotype originates from a man aged 30 to 45 in good health. V usage is TRBV27 and J usage is TRBJ2-7; D is uncertain. Material for sequencing was blood. CDR3 sequence reads: CASSSIDSYEQYF. The DNA of the CDR3 is TGTGCCAGCAGTTCCATAGATTCCTACGAGCAGTACTTC.